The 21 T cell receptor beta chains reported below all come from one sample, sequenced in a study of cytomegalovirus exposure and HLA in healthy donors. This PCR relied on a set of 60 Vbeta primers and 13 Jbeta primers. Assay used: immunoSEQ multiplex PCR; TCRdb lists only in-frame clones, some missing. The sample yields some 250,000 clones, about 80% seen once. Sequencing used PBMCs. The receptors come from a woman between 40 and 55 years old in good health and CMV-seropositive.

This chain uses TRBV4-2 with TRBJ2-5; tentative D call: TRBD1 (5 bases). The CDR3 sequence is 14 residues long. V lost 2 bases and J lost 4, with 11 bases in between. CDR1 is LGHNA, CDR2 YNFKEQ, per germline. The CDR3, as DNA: TGTGCCAGCAGCCAACAAGGGGCAAGAGAGACCCAGTACTTC. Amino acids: CASSQQGARETQYF.

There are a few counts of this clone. The CDR3 loop is CASSLGGNLNTEAFF. CDR3 nucleotides: TGCGCCAGCAGCTTGGGCGGGAACCTGAACACTGAAGCTTTCTTT. This chain uses TRBV5-1 with TRBJ1-1; D is undetermined. V gave up 0 bases and J gave up 0 bases, with 9 bases separating them. The CDR3 runs to 15 residues. Germline CDR1 reads SGHRS; CDR2 reads YFSETQ. The whole variable domain, remainder taken from reference TRBV5-1 and TRBJ1-1, is KAGVTQTPRYLIKTRGQQVTLSCSPISGHRSVSWYQQTPGQGLQFLFEYFSETQRNKGNFPGRFSGRQFSNSRSEMNVSTLELGDSALYLCASSLGGNLNTEAFFGQGTRLTVV.

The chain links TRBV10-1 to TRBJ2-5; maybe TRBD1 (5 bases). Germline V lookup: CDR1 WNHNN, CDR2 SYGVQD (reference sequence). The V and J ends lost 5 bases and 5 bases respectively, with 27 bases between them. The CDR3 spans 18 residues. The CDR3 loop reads CASSHLRSGIGIVETQYF. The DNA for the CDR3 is TGCGCCAGCAGTCATTTACGGTCAGGGATAGGGATAGTGGAGACCCAGTACTTC.

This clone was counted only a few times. The CDR3 sequence is CASSLGGTGGIYEQFF. DNA of the CDR3: TGTGCCAGCAGCTTAGGGGGGACAGGGGGCATCTATGAGCAGTTCTTC. This chain connects TRBV11-2 to TRBJ2-1, with 12 bases fitting TRBD1. The V gene end was trimmed by 1 base and the J gene end by 8 bases; junction bases not matched to a gene: 6. Germline V gene data show CDR1 as SGHAT and CDR2 as FQNNGV. This CDR3 is built from 16 residues.

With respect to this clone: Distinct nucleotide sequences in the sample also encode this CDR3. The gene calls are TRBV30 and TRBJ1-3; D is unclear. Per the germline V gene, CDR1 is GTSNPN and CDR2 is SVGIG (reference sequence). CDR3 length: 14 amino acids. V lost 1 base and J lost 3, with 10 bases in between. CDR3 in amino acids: CAWSDSYFGNTIYF. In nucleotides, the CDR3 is TGTGCCTGGAGTGATTCGTATTTTGGAAACACCATATATTTT.

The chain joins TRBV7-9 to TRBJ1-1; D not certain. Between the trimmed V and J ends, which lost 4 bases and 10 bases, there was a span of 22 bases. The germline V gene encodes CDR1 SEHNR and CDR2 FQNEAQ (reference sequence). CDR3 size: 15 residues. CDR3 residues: CASSSMVKNTLGAFF. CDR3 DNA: TGTGCCAGCAGCTCGATGGTTAAGAACACGCTTGGAGCTTTCTTT.

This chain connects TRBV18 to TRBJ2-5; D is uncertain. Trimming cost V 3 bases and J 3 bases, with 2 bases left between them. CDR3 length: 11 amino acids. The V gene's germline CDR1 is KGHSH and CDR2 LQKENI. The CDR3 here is CASSPKETQYF. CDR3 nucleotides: TGTGCCAGCTCACCTAAAGAGACCCAGTACTTC.

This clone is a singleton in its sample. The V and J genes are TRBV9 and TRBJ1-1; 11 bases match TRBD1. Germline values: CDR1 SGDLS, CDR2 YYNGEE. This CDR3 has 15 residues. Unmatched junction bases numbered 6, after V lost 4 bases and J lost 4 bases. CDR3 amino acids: CASSSWTGGGTEAFF. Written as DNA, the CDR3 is TGTGCCAGCAGCTCCTGGACAGGGGGCGGCACTGAAGCTTTCTTT. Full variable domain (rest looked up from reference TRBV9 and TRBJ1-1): DSGVTQTPKHLITATGQRVTLRCSPRSGDLSVYWYQQSLDQGLQFLIQYYNGEERAKGNILERFSAQQFPDLHSELNLSSLELGDSALYFCASSSWTGGGTEAFFGQGTRLTVV.

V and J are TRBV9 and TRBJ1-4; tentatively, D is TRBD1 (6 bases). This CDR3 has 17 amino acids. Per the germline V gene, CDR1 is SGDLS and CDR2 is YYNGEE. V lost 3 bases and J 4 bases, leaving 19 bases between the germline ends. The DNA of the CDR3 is TGTGCCAGCAGCGAGGGGGTCCGGGACGGGTTTAATGAAAAACTGTTTTTT. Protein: CASSEGVRDGFNEKLFF. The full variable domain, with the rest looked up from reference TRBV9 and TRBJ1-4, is DSGVTQTPKHLITATGQRVTLRCSPRSGDLSVYWYQQSLDQGLQFLIQYYNGEERAKGNILERFSAQQFPDLHSELNLSSLELGDSALYFCASSEGVRDGFNEKLFFGSGTQLSVL.

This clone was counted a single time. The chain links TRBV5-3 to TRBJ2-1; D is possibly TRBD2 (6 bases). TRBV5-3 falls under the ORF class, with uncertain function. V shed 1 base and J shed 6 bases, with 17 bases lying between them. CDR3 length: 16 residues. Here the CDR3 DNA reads TGTGCCAGAAGCTTGTGTGCGGGATTGCCTTCCAATGAGCAGTTCTTC. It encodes CARSLCAGLPSNEQFF.

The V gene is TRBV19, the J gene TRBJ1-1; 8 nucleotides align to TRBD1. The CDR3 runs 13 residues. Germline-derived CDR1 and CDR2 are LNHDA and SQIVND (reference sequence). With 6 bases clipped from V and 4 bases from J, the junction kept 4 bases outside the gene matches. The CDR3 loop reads CASSPRGPTEAFF. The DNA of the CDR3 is TGTGCCAGTAGCCCCAGGGGGCCCACTGAAGCTTTCTTT.

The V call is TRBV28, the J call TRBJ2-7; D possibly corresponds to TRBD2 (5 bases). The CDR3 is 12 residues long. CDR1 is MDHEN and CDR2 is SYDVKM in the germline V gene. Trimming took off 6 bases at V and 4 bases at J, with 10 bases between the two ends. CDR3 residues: CASRGTRYEQYF. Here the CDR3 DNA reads TGTGCCAGCAGAGGTACTAGGTACGAGCAGTACTTC.

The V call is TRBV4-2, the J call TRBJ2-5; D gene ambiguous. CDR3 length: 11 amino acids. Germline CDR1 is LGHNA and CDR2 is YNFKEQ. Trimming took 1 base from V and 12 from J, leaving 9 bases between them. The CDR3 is CASSQVARKYF. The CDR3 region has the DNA TGTGCCAGCAGCCAAGTAGCCCGTAAGTACTTC.

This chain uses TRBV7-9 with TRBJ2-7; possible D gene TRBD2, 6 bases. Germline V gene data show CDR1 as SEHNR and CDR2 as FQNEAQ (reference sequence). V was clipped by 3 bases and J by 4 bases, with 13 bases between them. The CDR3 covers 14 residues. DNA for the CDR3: TGTGCCAGCAGCTTCGGCGGGGAAACGTACGAGCAGTACTTC. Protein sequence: CASSFGGETYEQYF.

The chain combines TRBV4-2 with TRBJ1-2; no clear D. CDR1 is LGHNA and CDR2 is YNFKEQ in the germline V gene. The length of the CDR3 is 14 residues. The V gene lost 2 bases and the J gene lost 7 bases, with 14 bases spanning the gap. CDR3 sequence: CASSQNLAVSGYTF. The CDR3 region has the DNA TGTGCCAGCAGCCAAAATTTAGCGGTTAGTGGCTACACCTTC.

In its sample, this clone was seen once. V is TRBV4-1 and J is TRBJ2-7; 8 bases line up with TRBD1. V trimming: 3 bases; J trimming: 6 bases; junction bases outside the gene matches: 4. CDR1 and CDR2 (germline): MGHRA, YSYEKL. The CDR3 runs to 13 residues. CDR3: CASSHPTGVEQYF. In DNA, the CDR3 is TGCGCCAGCAGCCACCCGACAGGGGTCGAGCAGTACTTC.

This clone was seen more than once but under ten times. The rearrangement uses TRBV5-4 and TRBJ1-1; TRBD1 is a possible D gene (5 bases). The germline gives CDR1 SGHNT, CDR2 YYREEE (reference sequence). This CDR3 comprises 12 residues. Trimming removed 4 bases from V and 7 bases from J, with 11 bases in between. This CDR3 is CASSLGGIEAFF. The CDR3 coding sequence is TGTGCCAGCAGCCTTGGGGGGATTGAAGCTTTCTTT.

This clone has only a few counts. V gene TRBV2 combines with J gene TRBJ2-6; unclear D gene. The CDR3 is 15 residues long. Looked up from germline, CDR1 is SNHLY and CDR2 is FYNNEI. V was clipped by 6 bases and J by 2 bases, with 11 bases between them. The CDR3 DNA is TGTGCCAGCAGCATCCGCGGCGCTGGGGCCAACGTCCTGACTTTC. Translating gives CASSIRGAGANVLTF.

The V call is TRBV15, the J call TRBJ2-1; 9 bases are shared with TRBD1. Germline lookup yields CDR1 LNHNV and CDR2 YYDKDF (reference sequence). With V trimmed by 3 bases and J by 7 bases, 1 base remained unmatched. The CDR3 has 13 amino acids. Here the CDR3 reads CATSRTGGNEQFF. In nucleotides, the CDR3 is TGTGCCACCAGCAGGACAGGGGGGAATGAGCAGTTCTTC.

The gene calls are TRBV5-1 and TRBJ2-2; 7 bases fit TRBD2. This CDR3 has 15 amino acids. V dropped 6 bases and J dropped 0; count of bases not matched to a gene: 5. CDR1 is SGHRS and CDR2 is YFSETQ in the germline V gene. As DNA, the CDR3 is TGCGCCAGCATCGAGAGCGGGGCGAACACCGGGGAGCTGTTTTTT. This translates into CASIESGANTGELFF.

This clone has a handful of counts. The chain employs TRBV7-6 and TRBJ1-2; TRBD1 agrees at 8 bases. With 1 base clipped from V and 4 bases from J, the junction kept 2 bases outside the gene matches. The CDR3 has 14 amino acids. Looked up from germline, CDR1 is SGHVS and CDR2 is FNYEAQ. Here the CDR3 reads CASSLDTGGYGYTF. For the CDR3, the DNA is TGTGCCAGCAGCTTAGATACAGGGGGCTATGGCTACACCTTC.